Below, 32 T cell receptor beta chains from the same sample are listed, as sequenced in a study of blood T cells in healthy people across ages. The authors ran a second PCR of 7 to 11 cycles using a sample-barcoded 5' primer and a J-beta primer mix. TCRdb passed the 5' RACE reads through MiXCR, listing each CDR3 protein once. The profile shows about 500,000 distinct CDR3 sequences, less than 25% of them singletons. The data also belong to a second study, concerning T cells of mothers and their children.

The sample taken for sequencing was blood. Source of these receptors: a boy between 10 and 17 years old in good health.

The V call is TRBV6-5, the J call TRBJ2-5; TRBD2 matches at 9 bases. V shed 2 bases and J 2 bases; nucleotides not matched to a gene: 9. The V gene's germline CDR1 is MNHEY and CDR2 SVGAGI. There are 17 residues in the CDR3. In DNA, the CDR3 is TGTGCCAGCAGTTACCCAGTCCTAGCGGGGAGGCAAGAGACCCAGTACTTC. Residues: CASSYPVLAGRQETQYF.

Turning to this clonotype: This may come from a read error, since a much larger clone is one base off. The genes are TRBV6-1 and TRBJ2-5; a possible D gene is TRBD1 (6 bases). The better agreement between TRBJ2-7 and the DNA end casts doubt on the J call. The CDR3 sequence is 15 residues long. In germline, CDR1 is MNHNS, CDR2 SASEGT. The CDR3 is CACSEADGTTYEQYF. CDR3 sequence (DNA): TGTGCCTGCAGTGAAGCGGACGGGACAACCTACGAGCAGTACTTC.

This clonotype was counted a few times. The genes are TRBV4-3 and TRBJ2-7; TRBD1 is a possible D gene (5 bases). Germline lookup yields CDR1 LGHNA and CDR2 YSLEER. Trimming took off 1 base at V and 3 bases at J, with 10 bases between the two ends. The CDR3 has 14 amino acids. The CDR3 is CASSQGAGFYEQYF. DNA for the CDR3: TGCGCCAGCAGCCAAGGGGCAGGGTTCTACGAGCAGTACTTC.

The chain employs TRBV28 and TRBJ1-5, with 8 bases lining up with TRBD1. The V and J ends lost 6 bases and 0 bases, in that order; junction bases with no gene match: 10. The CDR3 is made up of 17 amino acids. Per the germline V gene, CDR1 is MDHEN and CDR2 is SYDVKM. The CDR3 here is CASSKHRGSYSNQPQHF. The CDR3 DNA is TGTGCCAGCAGCAAGCACAGGGGGAGTTATAGCAATCAGCCCCAGCATTTT.

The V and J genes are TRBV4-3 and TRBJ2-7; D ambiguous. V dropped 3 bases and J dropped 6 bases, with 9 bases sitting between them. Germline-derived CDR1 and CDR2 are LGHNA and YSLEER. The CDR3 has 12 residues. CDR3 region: CASSQGFSEQYF. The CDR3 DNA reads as TGCGCCAGCAGCCAGGGCTTTAGCGAGCAGTACTTC.

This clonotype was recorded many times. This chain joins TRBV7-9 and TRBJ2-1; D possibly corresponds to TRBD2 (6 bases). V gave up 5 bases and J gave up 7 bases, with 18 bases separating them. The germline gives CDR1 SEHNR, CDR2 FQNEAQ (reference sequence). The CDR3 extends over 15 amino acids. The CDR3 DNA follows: TGTGCCAGCAGCCGGGAGACGGGAGCTTGGAATGAGCAGTTCTTC. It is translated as CASSRETGAWNEQFF. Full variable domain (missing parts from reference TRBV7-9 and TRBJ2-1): DTGVSQNPRHKITKRGQNVTFRCDPISEHNRLYWYRQTLGQGPEFLTYFQNEAQLEKSRLLSDRFSAERPKGSFSTLEIQRTEQGDSAMYLCASSRETGAWNEQFFGPGTRLTVL.

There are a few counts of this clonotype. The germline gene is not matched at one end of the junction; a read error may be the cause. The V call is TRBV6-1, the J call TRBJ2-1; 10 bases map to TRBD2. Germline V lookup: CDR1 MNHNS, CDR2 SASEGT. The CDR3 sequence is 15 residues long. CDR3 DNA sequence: TGTGCCAGCGGTGAACAGCGGGGGGGCTACAATGAGCAGTTCTTC. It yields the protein CASGEQRGGYNEQFF.

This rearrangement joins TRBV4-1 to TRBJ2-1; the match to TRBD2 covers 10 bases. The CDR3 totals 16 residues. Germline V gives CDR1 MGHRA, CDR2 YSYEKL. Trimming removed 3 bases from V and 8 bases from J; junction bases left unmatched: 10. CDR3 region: CASSQLAGVGGDEQFF. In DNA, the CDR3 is TGCGCCAGCAGCCAGCTAGCGGGAGTCGGTGGGGATGAGCAGTTCTTC.

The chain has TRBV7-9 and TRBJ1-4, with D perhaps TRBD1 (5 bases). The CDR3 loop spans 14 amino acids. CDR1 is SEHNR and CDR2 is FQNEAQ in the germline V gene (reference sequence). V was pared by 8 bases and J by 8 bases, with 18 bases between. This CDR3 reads CASGGNYEREKLFF. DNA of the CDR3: TGTGCCAGCGGGGGGAACTACGAGAGGGAAAAACTGTTTTTT.

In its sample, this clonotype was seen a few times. The CDR3 sequence: CASSLYSLRQGRNQPQHF. In DNA, the CDR3 is TGTGCCAGCAGTTTATACTCCCTGAGGCAGGGCCGCAATCAGCCCCAGCATTTT. The J gene is TRBJ1-5, the V gene TRBV28; D is possibly TRBD1 (5 bases). The V end lost 1 base, the J end lost 2 bases, and 18 bases lay between the germline ends. Germline CDR1 is MDHEN and CDR2 is SYDVKM. CDR3 size: 18 residues. The full variable domain, in which reference TRBV28 and TRBJ1-5 provide the parts outside the CDR3, is DVKVTQSSRYLVKRTGEKVFLECVQDMDHENMFWYRQDPGLGLRLIYFSYDVKMKEKGDIPEGYSVSREKKERFSLILESASTNQTSMYLCASSLYSLRQGRNQPQHFGDGTRLSIL.

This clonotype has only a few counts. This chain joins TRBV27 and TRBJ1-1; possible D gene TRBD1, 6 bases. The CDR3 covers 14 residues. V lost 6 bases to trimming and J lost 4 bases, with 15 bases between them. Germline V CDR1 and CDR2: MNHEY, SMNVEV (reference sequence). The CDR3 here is CASSPVQGLTEAFF. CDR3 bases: TGTGCCAGCAGCCCCGTCCAGGGGCTCACTGAAGCTTTCTTT.

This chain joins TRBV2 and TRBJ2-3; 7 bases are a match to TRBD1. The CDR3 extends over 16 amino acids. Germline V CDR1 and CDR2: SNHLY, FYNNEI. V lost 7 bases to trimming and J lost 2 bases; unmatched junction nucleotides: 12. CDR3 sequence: CASKTGPFRTTDTQYF. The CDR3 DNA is TGTGCCAGCAAGACAGGGCCGTTCCGTACCACAGATACGCAGTATTTT.

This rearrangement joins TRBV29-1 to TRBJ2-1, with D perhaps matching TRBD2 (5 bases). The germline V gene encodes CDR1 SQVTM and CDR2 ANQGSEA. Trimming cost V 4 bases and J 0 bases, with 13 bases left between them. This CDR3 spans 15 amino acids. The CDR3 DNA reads TGCAGCGTTGTGGGCGGGCAAAGCTCCTACAATGAGCAGTTCTTC. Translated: CSVVGGQSSYNEQFF.

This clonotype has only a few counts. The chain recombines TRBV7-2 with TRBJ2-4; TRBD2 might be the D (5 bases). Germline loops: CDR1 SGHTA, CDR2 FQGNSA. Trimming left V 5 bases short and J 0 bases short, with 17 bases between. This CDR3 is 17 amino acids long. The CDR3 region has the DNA TGTGCCAGCAGCCGAAGGACTGGGTTACTAGCCAAAAACATTCAGTACTTC. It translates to CASSRRTGLLAKNIQYF.

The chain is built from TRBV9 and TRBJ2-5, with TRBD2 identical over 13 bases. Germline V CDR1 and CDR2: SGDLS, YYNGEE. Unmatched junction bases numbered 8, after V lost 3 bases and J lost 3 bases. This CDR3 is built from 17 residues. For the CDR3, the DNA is TGTGCCAGCAGCGCAAGAGGGGGGACTAGCGGGGAAGAGACCCAGTACTTC. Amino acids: CASSARGGTSGEETQYF.

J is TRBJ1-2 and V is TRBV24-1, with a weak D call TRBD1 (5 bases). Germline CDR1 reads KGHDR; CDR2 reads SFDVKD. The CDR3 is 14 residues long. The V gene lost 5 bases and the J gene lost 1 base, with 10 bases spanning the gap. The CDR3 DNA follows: TGTGCCACCAGTGTGGACAATCTTAACTATGGCTACACCTTC. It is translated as CATSVDNLNYGYTF.

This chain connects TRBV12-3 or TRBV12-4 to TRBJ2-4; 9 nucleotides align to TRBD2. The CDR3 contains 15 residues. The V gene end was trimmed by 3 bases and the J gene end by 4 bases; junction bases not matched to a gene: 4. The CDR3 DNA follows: TGTGCCAGCAGTTTGGCGGGGGGGCGAAAAAACATTCAGTACTTC. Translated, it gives CASSLAGGRKNIQYF.

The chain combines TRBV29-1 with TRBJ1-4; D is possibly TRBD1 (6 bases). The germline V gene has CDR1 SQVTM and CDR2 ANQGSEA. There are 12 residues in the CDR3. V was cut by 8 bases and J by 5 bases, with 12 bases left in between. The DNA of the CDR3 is TGCAGCTTTCGAGGGGGGAATGAAAAACTGTTTTTT. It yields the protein CSFRGGNEKLFF.

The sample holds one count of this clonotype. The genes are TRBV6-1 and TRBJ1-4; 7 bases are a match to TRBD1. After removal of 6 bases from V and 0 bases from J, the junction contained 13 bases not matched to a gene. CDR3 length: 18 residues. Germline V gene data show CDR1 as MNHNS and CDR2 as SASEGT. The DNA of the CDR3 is TGTGCCAGCAGGGCGGGACAGTGGACGATTGCAACTAATGAAAAACTGTTTTTT. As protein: CASRAGQWTIATNEKLFF.

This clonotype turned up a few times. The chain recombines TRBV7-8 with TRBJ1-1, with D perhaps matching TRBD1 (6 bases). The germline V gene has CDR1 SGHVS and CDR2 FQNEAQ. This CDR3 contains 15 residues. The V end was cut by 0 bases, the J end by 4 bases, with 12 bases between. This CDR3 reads CASSLAARGVTEAFF. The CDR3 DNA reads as TGTGCCAGCAGCTTAGCCGCGAGGGGGGTCACTGAAGCTTTCTTT.

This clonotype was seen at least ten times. The DNA for the CDR3 is TGCAGTGCTCGCACCGGGACTCACAATCAGCCCCAGCATTTT. As protein: CSARTGTHNQPQHF. The V gene is TRBV20-1, the J gene TRBJ1-5; weak D call: TRBD1 (5 bases). V was trimmed by 5 bases and J by 3 bases, leaving 14 bases between them. The CDR3 spans 14 residues. The V gene's germline CDR1 is DFQATT and CDR2 SNEGSKA (reference sequence).

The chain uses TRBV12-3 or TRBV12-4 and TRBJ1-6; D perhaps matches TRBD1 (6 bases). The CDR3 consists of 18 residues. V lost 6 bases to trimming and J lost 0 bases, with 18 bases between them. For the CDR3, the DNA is TGTGCCAGCAGCGGGGGCCTCCGCGCGAGCTCCTATAATTCACCCCTCCACTTT. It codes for CASSGGLRASSYNSPLHF.

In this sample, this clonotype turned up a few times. The CDR3 here is CASSLGAGLSTDTQYF. In DNA form, the CDR3 reads TGTGCCAGCAGTTTAGGAGCGGGACTTAGCACAGATACGCAGTATTTT. This chain uses TRBV28 with TRBJ2-3; TRBD2 agrees at 7 bases. CDR1 and CDR2 from the germline V gene are MDHEN and SYDVKM. There are 16 residues in the CDR3. V lost 2 bases and J lost 0; bases outside the gene matches: 5.

This chain's CDR3 is CASSQPNIGSGYNEQFF. The CDR3 region has the DNA TGTGCCAGCAGCCAACCGAACATTGGGTCAGGCTACAATGAGCAGTTCTTC. The V and J genes are TRBV5-5 and TRBJ2-1, with D unclear. Germline V gene data show CDR1 as SGHKS and CDR2 as YYEKEE (reference sequence). V lost 4 bases, J lost 3 bases, and 20 bases lay in between. The CDR3 contains 17 residues.

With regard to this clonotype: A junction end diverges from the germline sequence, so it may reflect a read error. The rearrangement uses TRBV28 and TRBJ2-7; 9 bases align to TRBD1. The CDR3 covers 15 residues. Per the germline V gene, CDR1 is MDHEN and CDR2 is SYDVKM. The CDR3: CASSSFRDRDYEQCF. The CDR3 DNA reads TGTGCCAGCAGCTCATTCCGGGACAGGGACTACGAGCAGTGCTTC.

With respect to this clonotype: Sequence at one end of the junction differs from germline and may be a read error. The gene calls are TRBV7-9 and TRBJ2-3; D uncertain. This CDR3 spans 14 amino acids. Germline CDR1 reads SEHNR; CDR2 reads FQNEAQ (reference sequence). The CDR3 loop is CASRRWPSSDTRYF. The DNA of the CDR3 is TGTGCCAGCAGGCGTTGGCCCTCATCAGATACGCGGTATTTT.

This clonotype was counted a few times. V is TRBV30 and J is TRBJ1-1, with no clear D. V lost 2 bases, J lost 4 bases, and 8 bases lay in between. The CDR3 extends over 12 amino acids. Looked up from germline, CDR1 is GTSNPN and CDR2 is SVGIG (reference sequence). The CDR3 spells CAWSFGGTEAFF. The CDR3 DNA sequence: TGTGCCTGGAGTTTCGGTGGCACTGAAGCTTTCTTT.

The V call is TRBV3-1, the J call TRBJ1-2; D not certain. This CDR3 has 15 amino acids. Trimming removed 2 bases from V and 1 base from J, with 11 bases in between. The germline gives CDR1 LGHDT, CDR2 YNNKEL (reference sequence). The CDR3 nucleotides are TGTGCCAGCAGCCAACAGGCACATATTAACTATGGCTACACCTTC. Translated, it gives CASSQQAHINYGYTF.

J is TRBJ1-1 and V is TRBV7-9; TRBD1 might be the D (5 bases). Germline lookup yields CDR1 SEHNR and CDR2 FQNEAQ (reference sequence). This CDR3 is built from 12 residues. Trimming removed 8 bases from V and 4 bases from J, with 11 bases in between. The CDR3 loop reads CASGDGGTEAFF. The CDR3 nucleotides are TGTGCCAGCGGGGACGGAGGCACTGAAGCTTTCTTT.

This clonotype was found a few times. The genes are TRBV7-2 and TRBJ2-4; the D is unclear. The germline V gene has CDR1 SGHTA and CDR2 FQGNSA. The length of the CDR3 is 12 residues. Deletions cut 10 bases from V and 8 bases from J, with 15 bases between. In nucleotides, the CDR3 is TGTGCCATTGAGGTAGTTTCGGACATTCAGTACTTC. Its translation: CAIEVVSDIQYF.

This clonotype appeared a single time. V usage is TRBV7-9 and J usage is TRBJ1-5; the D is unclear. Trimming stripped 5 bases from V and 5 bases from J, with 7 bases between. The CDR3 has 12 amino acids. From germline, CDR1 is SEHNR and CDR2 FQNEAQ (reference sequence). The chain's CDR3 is CASSRQDQPQHF. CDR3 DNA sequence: TGTGCCAGCAGCCGCCAAGATCAGCCCCAGCATTTT.

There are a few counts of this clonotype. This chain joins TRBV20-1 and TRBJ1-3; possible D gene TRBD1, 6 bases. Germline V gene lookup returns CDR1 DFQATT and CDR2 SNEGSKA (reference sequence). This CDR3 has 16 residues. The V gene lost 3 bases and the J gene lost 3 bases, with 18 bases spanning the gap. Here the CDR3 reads CSASSVWGANGNTIYF. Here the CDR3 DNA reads TGCAGTGCTAGTTCTGTTTGGGGGGCGAATGGAAACACCATATATTTT.